The 30 T cell receptor beta chains below were found in one sample sequenced in a study of blood T cell repertoires in COVID-19. TCRdb's copy holds only in-frame clones and misses some; the assay was immunoSEQ multiplex PCR. The repertoire has approximately 390,000 clones, more than 70% of them found once; the top ten carry 2.3%. Specimen: peripheral blood. These receptors all come from an older woman with COVID-19, enrolled during active disease.

The gene calls are TRBV27 and TRBJ1-1; perhaps TRBD1 as D (6 bases). The CDR3 consists of 15 residues. With 1 base removed from V and 0 bases from J, the gap between germline ends came to 9 bases. Per the germline V gene, CDR1 is MNHEY and CDR2 is SMNVEV (reference sequence). CDR3 amino acids: CASSLFDRMNTEAFF. The CDR3, as DNA: TGTGCCAGCAGTTTATTCGACAGGATGAACACTGAAGCTTTCTTT.

This chain joins TRBV27 and TRBJ1-1; D unclear. This CDR3 contains 13 residues. V dropped 7 bases and J dropped 0 bases, with 9 bases sitting between them. In germline, CDR1 is MNHEY, CDR2 SMNVEV (reference sequence). CDR3 bases: TGTGCCAGCATGGGCAGACTGAACACTGAAGCTTTCTTT. Translating gives CASMGRLNTEAFF.

This clone was seen only a few times. The chain employs TRBV7-3 and TRBJ2-2; D remains unclear. The germline CDR1 and CDR2 sequences are SGHTA and FQGTGA. This CDR3 comprises 16 residues. V was trimmed by 5 bases and J by 0 bases, leaving 13 bases between them. Written as DNA, the CDR3 is TGTGCCAGCAGCCCCGGTCGTCTAGCGAACACCGGGGAGCTGTTTTTT. It translates to CASSPGRLANTGELFF.

CDR3: CASSRITGTVNTEAFF. Here the CDR3 DNA reads TGCGCCAGCAGCCGTATTACCGGGACAGTAAACACTGAAGCTTTCTTT. This sequence joins TRBV5-1 and TRBJ1-1, with 7 nucleotides matching TRBD1. After removal of 4 bases from V and 2 bases from J, the junction contained 11 bases not matched to a gene. This CDR3 is 16 amino acids long. Per germline, CDR1 SGHRS and CDR2 YFSETQ.

This chain connects TRBV7-9 to TRBJ1-5; D gene ambiguous. This CDR3 contains 14 residues. Germline V CDR1 and CDR2: SEHNR, FQNEAQ (reference sequence). The V end was cut by 1 base, the J end by 0 bases, with 4 bases between. Here the CDR3 DNA reads TGTGCCAGCAGCTTAGAATATAGCAATCAGCCCCAGCATTTT. Translating gives CASSLEYSNQPQHF. The complete variable domain, with remaining parts taken from reference TRBV7-9 and TRBJ1-5, reads DTGVSQNPRHKITKRGQNVTFRCDPISEHNRLYWYRQTLGQGPEFLTYFQNEAQLEKSRLLSDRFSAERPKGSFSTLEIQRTEQGDSAMYLCASSLEYSNQPQHFGDGTRLSIL.

The genes are TRBV6-5 and TRBJ2-5; 7 bases match TRBD2. The V segment lost 6 bases and the J segment 5 bases; nucleotides outside the gene matches: 9. CDR1 and CDR2 from the germline V gene are MNHEY and SVGAGI. The CDR3 sequence is 14 residues long. The CDR3, as DNA: TGTGCCAGCAGCCCCCGGGACGGGAGGGAGACCCAGTACTTC. Translating gives CASSPRDGRETQYF.

The chain recombines TRBV5-4 with TRBJ2-3; D is undetermined. The CDR3 spans 12 residues. Germline V gives CDR1 SGHNT, CDR2 YYREEE (reference sequence). V was trimmed by 4 bases and J by 4 bases, leaving 7 bases between them. This chain's CDR3 is CASSRSADTQYF. For the CDR3, the DNA is TGTGCCAGCAGCCGGTCGGCAGATACGCAGTATTTT.

This chain uses TRBV12-3 or TRBV12-4 with TRBJ2-1, with TRBD1 matching 7 bases. CDR3 size: 13 residues. V shed 7 bases, J shed 6 bases, and the junction held 6 bases outside the gene matches. The CDR3 region has the DNA TGTGCCAGCATAGGGGACAGCTTCAATGAGCAGTTCTTC. This encodes CASIGDSFNEQFF.

V and J are TRBV5-6 and TRBJ1-2; TRBD1 matches 8 bases. This CDR3 is built from 16 residues. Per germline, CDR1 SGHDT and CDR2 YYEEEE. Trimming took 4 bases from V and 3 from J; bases not matched to a gene: 11. The CDR3 spells CASSIGQGKSHYGYTF. In nucleotides, the CDR3 is TGTGCCAGCAGCATTGGACAGGGAAAGTCGCACTATGGCTACACCTTC.

The CDR3 loop is CASETGGASDTQYF. The CDR3 DNA sequence: TGTGCCAGTGAGACAGGGGGTGCGTCGGATACGCAGTATTTT. V usage is TRBV19 and J usage is TRBJ2-3, with TRBD1 matching over 9 bases. The CDR3 has 14 residues. J was trimmed by 6 bases and V by 8 bases; bases with no gene match: 9. Germline-derived CDR1 and CDR2 are LNHDA and SQIVND (reference sequence).

The chain employs TRBV7-3 and TRBJ2-1, with 8 bases aligning to TRBD2. V lost 5 bases to trimming and J lost 7 bases; unmatched junction nucleotides: 7. Germline CDR1 reads SGHTA; CDR2 reads FQGTGA. The CDR3 sequence is 14 residues long. The DNA for the CDR3 is TGTGCCAGCAGCCCCGGGGGGGTATTGAATGAGCAGTTCTTC. Translating gives CASSPGGVLNEQFF.

This chain uses TRBV5-4 with TRBJ2-5; the match to TRBD2 covers 10 bases. Germline V gene lookup returns CDR1 SGHNT and CDR2 YYREEE (reference sequence). V dropped 0 bases and J dropped 1; count of bases not matched to a gene: 3. The length of the CDR3 is 16 residues. The CDR3 sequence: CASSLGLAGFQETQYF. CDR3 coding DNA: TGTGCCAGCAGCTTGGGACTAGCGGGTTTCCAAGAGACCCAGTACTTC.

The V call is TRBV9, the J call TRBJ1-3; 7 nucleotides align to TRBD1. CDR1 is SGDLS and CDR2 is YYNGEE in the germline V gene. Unmatched junction bases numbered 4, after V lost 0 bases and J lost 4 bases. The CDR3 sequence is 15 residues long. CDR3 in DNA: TGTGCCAGCAGCGTAGGGACAGGAGGGGGAAACACCATATATTTT. This encodes CASSVGTGGGNTIYF.

This clone was recorded a few times. This chain connects TRBV29-1 to TRBJ1-2; 8 positions agree with TRBD1. Germline CDR1 is SQVTM and CDR2 is ANQGSEA. V trimming: 3 bases; J trimming: 2 bases; junction bases outside the gene matches: 5. The CDR3 length is 14 residues. In DNA form, the CDR3 reads TGCAGCGTTGATGCGCCAGGGGGCAACTATGGCTACACCTTC. This codes for CSVDAPGGNYGYTF.

This chain uses TRBV25-1 with TRBJ1-1, with TRBD1 identical over 8 bases. This CDR3 is 13 amino acids long. V lost 7 bases to trimming and J lost 3 bases; unmatched junction nucleotides: 4. The germline CDR1 and CDR2 sequences are MGHDK and SYGVNS. The CDR3 reads CASMRQGYTEAFF. Here the CDR3 DNA reads TGTGCCAGCATGAGACAGGGGTACACTGAAGCTTTCTTT.

V gene TRBV10-3 combines with J gene TRBJ2-2; D not certain. Germline-derived CDR1 and CDR2 are ENHRY and SYGVKD. V lost 4 bases to trimming and J lost 10 bases, with 13 bases between them. The CDR3 runs to 13 residues. The CDR3 DNA follows: TGTGCCATCAGTGTCGACTGGCTTGAGGAGCTGTTTTTT. It specifies CAISVDWLEELFF.

The genes are TRBV27 and TRBJ2-5, with D maybe TRBD1 (5 bases). V lost 4 bases and J lost 1, with 13 bases in between. CDR1 is MNHEY and CDR2 is SMNVEV in the germline V gene (reference sequence). The CDR3 has 15 residues. The CDR3: CASSSQASFQETQYF. The CDR3 coding sequence is TGTGCCAGCAGTTCACAGGCGAGTTTCCAAGAGACCCAGTACTTC.

The chain recombines TRBV5-5 with TRBJ2-7; perhaps TRBD2 as D (5 bases). CDR3 length equals 15 residues. The germline V gene encodes CDR1 SGHKS and CDR2 YYEKEE (reference sequence). V was cut by 4 bases and J by 7 bases, with 21 bases left in between. The CDR3 sequence is CASSERGPLGGEQYF. For the CDR3, the DNA is TGTGCCAGCAGCGAACGAGGGCCACTGGGTGGGGAGCAGTACTTC.

J is TRBJ1-2 and V is TRBV6-5, with D possibly matching TRBD1 (5 bases). The germline V gene has CDR1 MNHEY and CDR2 SVGAGI. Between the trimmed V and J ends, which lost 5 bases and 8 bases, there was a span of 15 bases. The CDR3 extends over 13 amino acids. The CDR3 spells CASSTRGGYGYTF. The CDR3 DNA is TGTGCCAGCAGTACCCGGGGGGGATACGGCTACACCTTC.

The chain combines TRBV2 with TRBJ2-5; 7 positions match TRBD1. Trimming at V came to 8 bases and at J to 1 base, leaving 7 bases not matched to a gene. This CDR3 contains 14 residues. Germline CDR1 reads SNHLY; CDR2 reads FYNNEI. This chain's CDR3 is CASSGQVSQETQYF. CDR3 in DNA: TGTGCCAGCTCCGGACAGGTGTCCCAAGAGACCCAGTACTTC.

The gene calls are TRBV7-9 and TRBJ1-1, with 10 bases fitting TRBD1. V lost 5 bases, J lost 2 bases, and 8 bases stayed unmatched. The length of the CDR3 is 16 residues. In germline, CDR1 is SEHNR, CDR2 FQNEAQ (reference sequence). CDR3 loop: CASSHADRGPNTEAFF. The CDR3 nucleotides read TGTGCCAGCAGCCATGCCGACAGGGGGCCAAACACTGAAGCTTTCTTT.

This sequence joins TRBV5-6 and TRBJ1-4, with 8 bases that match TRBD1. V shed 3 bases and J 8 bases; nucleotides not matched to a gene: 6. The germline V gene has CDR1 SGHDT and CDR2 YYEEEE. This CDR3 contains 14 residues. The CDR3 DNA reads TGTGCCAGCAGCTACCGGGACAGGAGGGAAAAACTGTTTTTT. This translates into CASSYRDRREKLFF.

The sample holds a few counts of this clone. The chain employs TRBV5-1 and TRBJ1-4; perhaps TRBD1 as D (6 bases). Trimming removed 6 bases at V and 0 bases at J, with 12 bases between. Germline CDR1 and CDR2: SGHRS and YFSETQ. The CDR3 loop spans 15 amino acids. The CDR3 nucleotides are TGCGCCAGCACCCGCGAGGGGGCAACTAATGAAAAACTGTTTTTT. This encodes CASTREGATNEKLFF.

The chain combines TRBV5-4 with TRBJ2-3, with a possible D match to TRBD2 (5 bases). Germline-derived CDR1 and CDR2 are SGHNT and YYREEE (reference sequence). Trimming took off 3 bases at V and 2 bases at J, with 13 bases between the two ends. The CDR3 has 15 amino acids. CDR3 protein: CASSSRRRVTDTQYF. CDR3 coding DNA: TGTGCCAGCAGCTCCCGGCGGCGGGTCACAGATACGCAGTATTTT.

The rearrangement joins TRBV9 to TRBJ2-5; a weak D match, TRBD2 (6 bases). V lost 0 bases and J lost 5, with 14 bases in between. The CDR3 runs to 15 residues. CDR1 and CDR2 (germline): SGDLS, YYNGEE. CDR3 in amino acids: CASSVGTMAPETQYF. CDR3 nucleotides: TGTGCCAGCAGCGTAGGGACTATGGCCCCGGAGACCCAGTACTTC. The full variable domain, its missing parts supplied by reference TRBV9 and TRBJ2-5, is DSGVTQTPKHLITATGQRVTLRCSPRSGDLSVYWYQQSLDQGLQFLIQYYNGEERAKGNILERFSAQQFPDLHSELNLSSLELGDSALYFCASSVGTMAPETQYFGPGTRLLVL.

This sequence joins TRBV7-2 and TRBJ2-3; 8 bases map to TRBD2. The junction had 10 bases not matched to a gene; V was cut back by 5 bases and J by 0 bases. This CDR3 is built from 17 residues. Germline CDR1 SGHTA, CDR2 FQGNSA. CDR3 sequence (DNA): TGTGCCAGCAGCAATCAGAGGCTAGCGGGTAGCACAGATACGCAGTATTTT. It codes for CASSNQRLAGSTDTQYF.

This chain joins TRBV30 and TRBJ2-3; D unresolved. The V gene lost 3 bases and the J gene lost 4 bases, with 8 bases spanning the gap. The CDR3 is 12 residues long. Per the germline V gene, CDR1 is GTSNPN and CDR2 is SVGIG (reference sequence). CDR3 amino acids: CAWRVGPDTQYF. DNA of the CDR3: TGTGCCTGGAGGGTGGGCCCAGATACGCAGTATTTT.

CDR3 amino acids: CASSLFTGSYGYTF. CDR3 nucleotide sequence: TGTGCCAGCAGCCTTTTTACAGGCTCCTATGGCTACACCTTC. The chain uses TRBV7-8 and TRBJ1-2; TRBD1 might be the D (5 bases). Between the trimmed V and J ends, which lost 5 bases and 4 bases, there was a span of 14 bases. The CDR3 consists of 14 residues. Looked up from germline, CDR1 is SGHVS and CDR2 is FQNEAQ.

The rearrangement uses TRBV11-2 and TRBJ1-2, with D tentatively TRBD1 (5 bases). The length of the CDR3 is 16 residues. From germline, CDR1 is SGHAT and CDR2 FQNNGV. The V end was cut by 5 bases, the J end by 4 bases, with 20 bases between. The CDR3 sequence: CASSLSWGGFAYGYTF. CDR3 DNA: TGTGCCAGCAGCCTCAGCTGGGGCGGATTTGCCTATGGCTACACCTTC.

V gene TRBV13 combines with J gene TRBJ2-2, with 11 bases fitting TRBD2. CDR3 length: 18 amino acids. Unmatched junction bases numbered 9, after V lost 5 bases and J lost 1 base. The germline gives CDR1 PRHDT, CDR2 FYEKMQ (reference sequence). For the CDR3, the DNA is TGTGCCAGCAGCGTCGGACTAGCGGGTTCGTTGAACACCGGGGAGCTGTTTTTT. Translating gives CASSVGLAGSLNTGELFF.